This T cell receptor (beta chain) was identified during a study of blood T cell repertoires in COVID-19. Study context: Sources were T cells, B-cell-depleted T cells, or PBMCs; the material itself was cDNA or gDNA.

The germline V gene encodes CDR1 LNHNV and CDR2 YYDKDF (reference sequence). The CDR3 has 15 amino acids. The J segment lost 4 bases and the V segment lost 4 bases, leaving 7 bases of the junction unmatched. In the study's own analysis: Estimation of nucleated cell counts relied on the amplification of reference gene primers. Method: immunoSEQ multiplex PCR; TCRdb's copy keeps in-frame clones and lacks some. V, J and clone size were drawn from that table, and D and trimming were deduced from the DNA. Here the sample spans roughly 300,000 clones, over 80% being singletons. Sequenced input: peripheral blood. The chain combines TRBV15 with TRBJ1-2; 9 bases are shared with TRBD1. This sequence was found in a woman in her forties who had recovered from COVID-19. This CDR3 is CATSTGTGRIYGYTF. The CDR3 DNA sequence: TGTGCCACCAGCACCGGGACAGGGCGTATCTATGGCTACACCTTC.